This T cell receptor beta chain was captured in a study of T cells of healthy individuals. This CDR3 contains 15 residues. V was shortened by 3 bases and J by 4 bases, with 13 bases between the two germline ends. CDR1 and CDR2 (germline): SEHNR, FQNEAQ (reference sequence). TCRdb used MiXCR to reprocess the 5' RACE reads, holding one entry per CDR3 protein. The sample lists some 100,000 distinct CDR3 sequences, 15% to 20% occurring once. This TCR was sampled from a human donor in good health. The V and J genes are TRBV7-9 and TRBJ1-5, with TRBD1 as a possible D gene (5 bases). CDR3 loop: CASSFGAGINQPQHF. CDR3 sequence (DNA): TGTGCCAGCAGCTTTGGGGCAGGGATAAATCAGCCCCAGCATTTT. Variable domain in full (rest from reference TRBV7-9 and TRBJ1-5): DTGVSQNPRHKITKRGQNVTFRCDPISEHNRLYWYRQTLGQGPEFLTYFQNEAQLEKSRLLSDRFSAERPKGSFSTLEIQRTEQGDSAMYLCASSFGAGINQPQHFGDGTRLSIL.